This TCR beta chain was identified in a study of blood T cell repertoires in COVID-19. Study overall: Sites in the United States, Italy and Spain provided acute and convalescent COVID-19 samples. Sources were T cells, B-cell-depleted T cells, or PBMCs; the material itself was cDNA or gDNA.

In the original workflow: Reference gene primer amplification in the assay estimated nucleated cell counts. Clones were sequenced by immunoSEQ multiplex PCR, and TCRdb holds only the in-frame ones, with some missing. D and trimming come from the DNA, and the V and J calls and clone size come from that table. Seen here are fewer than 130,000 clones, nearly 90% observed once, and the top ten hold more than 4.5%. The TCR sequence derives from a human donor in a cohort sampled during active COVID-19. Material for sequencing was peripheral blood.

CDR3 region: CASSAPGWTSGGAGDTQYF. CDR3 nucleotide sequence: TGTGCCAGCAGCGCCCCGGGGTGGACTAGCGGGGGGGCCGGAGATACGCAGTATTTT. The chain carries TRBV7-9 and TRBJ2-3; TRBD2 agrees at 15 bases. With 5 bases clipped from V and 5 bases from J, the junction kept 14 bases outside the gene matches. The germline gives CDR1 SEHNR, CDR2 FQNEAQ (reference sequence). The CDR3 loop spans 19 amino acids.